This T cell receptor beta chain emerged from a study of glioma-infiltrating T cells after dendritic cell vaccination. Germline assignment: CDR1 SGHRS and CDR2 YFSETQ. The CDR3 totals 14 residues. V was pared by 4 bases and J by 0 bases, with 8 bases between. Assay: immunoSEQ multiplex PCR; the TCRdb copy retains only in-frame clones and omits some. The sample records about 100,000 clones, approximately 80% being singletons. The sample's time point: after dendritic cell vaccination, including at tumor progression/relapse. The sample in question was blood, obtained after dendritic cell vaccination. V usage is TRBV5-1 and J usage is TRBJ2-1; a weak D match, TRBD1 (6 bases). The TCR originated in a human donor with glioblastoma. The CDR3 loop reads CASSKTGSYNEQFF. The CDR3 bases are TGCGCCAGCAGCAAGACAGGCTCCTACAATGAGCAGTTCTTC.